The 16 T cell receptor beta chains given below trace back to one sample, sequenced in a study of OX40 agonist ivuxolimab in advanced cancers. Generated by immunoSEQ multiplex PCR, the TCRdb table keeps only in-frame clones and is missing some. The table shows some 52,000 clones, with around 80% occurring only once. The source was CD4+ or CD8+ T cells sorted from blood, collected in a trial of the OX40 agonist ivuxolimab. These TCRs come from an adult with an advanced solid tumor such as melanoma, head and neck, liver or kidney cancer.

CDR3 protein: CASSDLVGGLSYEQYF. The CDR3 DNA reads TGTGCCAGCAGTGATCTCGTGGGAGGACTCTCCTACGAGCAGTACTTC. The rearrangement uses TRBV2 and TRBJ2-7; perhaps TRBD2 as D (6 bases). Germline V gene lookup returns CDR1 SNHLY and CDR2 FYNNEI. Between the trimmed V and J ends, which lost 3 bases and 0 bases, there was a span of 15 bases. The CDR3 consists of 16 residues.

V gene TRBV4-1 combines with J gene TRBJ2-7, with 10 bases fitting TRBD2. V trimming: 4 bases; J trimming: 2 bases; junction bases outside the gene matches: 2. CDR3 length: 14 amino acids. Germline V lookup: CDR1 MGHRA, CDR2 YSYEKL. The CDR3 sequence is CASSPLAGAYEQYF. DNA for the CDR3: TGCGCCAGCAGCCCCCTAGCGGGAGCCTACGAGCAGTACTTC.

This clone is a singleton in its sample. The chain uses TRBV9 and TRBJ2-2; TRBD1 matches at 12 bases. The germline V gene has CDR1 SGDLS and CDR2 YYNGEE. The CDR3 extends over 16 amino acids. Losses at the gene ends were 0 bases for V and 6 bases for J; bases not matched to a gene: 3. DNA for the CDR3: TGTGCCAGCAGCGTAGTAGGGACAGGGGGCGCCGGGGAGCTGTTTTTT. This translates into CASSVVGTGGAGELFF.

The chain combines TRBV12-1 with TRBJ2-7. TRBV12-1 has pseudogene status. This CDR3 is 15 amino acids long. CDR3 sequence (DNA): TGTGCCAGCAGCCACCTCGGACCTAAACCGGACGAGCAGTACGTC. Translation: CASSHLGPKPDEQYV.

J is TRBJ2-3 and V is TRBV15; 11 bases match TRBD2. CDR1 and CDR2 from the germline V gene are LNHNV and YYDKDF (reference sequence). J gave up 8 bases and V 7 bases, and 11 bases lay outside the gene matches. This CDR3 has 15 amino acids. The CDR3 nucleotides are TGTGCCACCATCGACACTAGCGGGAGAAGTGTTACGCAGTATTTT. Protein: CATIDTSGRSVTQYF.

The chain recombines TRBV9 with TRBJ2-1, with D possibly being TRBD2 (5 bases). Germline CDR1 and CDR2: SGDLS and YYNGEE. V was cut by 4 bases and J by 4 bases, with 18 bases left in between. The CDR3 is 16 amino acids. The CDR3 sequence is CASSPLLGLGYNEQFF. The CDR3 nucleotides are TGTGCCAGCAGCCCCCTACTCGGACTGGGGTACAATGAGCAGTTCTTC. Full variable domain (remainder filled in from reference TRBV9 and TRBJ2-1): DSGVTQTPKHLITATGQRVTLRCSPRSGDLSVYWYQQSLDQGLQFLIQYYNGEERAKGNILERFSAQQFPDLHSELNLSSLELGDSALYFCASSPLLGLGYNEQFFGPGTRLTVL.

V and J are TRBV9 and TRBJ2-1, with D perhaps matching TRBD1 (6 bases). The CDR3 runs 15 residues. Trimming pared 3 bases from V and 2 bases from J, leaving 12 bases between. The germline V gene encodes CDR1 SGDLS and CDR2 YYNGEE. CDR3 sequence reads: CASSELGTTYNEQFF. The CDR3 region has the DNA TGTGCCAGCAGCGAGTTGGGGACAACCTACAATGAGCAGTTCTTC.

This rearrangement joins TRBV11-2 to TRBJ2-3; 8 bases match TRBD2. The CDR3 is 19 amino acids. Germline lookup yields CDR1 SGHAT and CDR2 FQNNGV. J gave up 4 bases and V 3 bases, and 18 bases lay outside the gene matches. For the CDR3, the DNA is TGTGCCAGCAGCTTTAATCTCCGTCCGAACGGGAGGGGGTCAGATACGCAGTATTTT. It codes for CASSFNLRPNGRGSDTQYF.

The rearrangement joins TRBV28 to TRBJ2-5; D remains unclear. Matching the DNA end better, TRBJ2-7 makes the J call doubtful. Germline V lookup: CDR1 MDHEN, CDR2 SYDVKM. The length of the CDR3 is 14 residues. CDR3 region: CASSSTSSGYEQYF. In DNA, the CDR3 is TGTGCCAGCAGTTCGACGTCGTCGGGTTACGAGCAGTACTTC.

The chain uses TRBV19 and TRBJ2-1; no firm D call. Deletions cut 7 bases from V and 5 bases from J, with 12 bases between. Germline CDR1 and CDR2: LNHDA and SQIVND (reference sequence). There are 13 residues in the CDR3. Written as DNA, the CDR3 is TGTGCCAGTACTCGCCAGCCCCACAATGAGCAGTTCTTC. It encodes CASTRQPHNEQFF. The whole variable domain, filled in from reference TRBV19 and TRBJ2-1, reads DGGITQSPKYLFRKEGQNVTLSCEQNLNHDAMYWYRQDPGQGLRLIYYSQIVNDFQKGDIAEGYSVSREKKESFPLTVTSAQKNPTAFYLCASTRQPHNEQFFGPGTRLTVL.

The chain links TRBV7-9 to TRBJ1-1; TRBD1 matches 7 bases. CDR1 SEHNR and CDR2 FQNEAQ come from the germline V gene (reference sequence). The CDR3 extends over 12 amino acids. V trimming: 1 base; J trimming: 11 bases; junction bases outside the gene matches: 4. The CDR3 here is CASSLGTGVAFF. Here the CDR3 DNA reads TGTGCCAGCAGCTTAGGTACAGGGGTGGCTTTCTTT.

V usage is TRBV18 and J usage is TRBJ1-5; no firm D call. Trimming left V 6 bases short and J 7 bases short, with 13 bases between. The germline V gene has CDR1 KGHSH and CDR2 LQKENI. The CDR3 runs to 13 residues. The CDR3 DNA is TGTGCCAGCTCCTCTAGAGGTGGGCAGCCCCAGCATTTT. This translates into CASSSRGGQPQHF. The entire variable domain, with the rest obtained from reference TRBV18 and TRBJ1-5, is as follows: NAGVMQNPRHLVRRRGQEARLRCSPMKGHSHVYWYRQLPEEGLKFMVYLQKENIIDESGMPKERFSAEFPKEGPSILRIQQVVRGDSAAYFCASSSRGGQPQHFGDGTRLSIL.

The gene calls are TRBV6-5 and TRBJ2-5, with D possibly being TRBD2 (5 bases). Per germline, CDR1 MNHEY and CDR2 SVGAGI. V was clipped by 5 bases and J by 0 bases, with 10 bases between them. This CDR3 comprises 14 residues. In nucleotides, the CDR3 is TGTGCCAGCAGTCCCCGGACTTACCAAGAGACCCAGTACTTC. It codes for CASSPRTYQETQYF.

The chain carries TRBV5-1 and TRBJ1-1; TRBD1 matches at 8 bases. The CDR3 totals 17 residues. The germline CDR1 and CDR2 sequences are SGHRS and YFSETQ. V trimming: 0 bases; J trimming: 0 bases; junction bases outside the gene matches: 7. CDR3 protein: CASSLGQGIGMNTEAFF. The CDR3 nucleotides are TGCGCCAGCAGCTTGGGACAGGGGATAGGCATGAACACTGAAGCTTTCTTT. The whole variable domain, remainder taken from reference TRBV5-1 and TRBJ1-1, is KAGVTQTPRYLIKTRGQQVTLSCSPISGHRSVSWYQQTPGQGLQFLFEYFSETQRNKGNFPGRFSGRQFSNSRSEMNVSTLELGDSALYLCASSLGQGIGMNTEAFFGQGTRLTVV.

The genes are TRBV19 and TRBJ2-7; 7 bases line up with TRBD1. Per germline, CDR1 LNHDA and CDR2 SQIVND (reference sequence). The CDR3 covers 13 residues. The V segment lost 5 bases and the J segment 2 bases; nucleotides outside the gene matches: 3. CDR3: CASSPQGTYEQYF. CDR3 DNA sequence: TGTGCCAGTAGTCCACAGGGGACCTACGAGCAGTACTTC.

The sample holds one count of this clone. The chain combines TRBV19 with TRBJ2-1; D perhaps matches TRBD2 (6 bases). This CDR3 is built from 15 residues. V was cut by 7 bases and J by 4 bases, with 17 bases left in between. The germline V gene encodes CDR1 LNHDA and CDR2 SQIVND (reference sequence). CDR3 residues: CASTTGTLPYNEQFF. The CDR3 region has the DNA TGTGCCAGTACCACCGGGACTCTTCCTTACAATGAGCAGTTCTTC.